The next 28 T cell receptor beta chains were all read from a single sample in a study of graft-versus-host responses after intestinal transplantation. Using immunoSEQ multiplex PCR, the repertoire was profiled, and TCRdb retains in-frame clones only, with some absent. The repertoire consists of roughly 90,000 clones, with 90% to 95% occurring once and the leading ten covering 5% to 6.5%. For these receptors, no antigen is known. The material was unstimulated CD8+ T cells sorted from spleen or lymph node cells, obtained before intestinal transplant. The receptors derive from a human donor who received an intestinal transplant.

This chain joins TRBV10-1 and TRBJ2-2; 10 bases match TRBD2. The V segment lost 4 bases and the J segment 5 bases; nucleotides outside the gene matches: 1. Germline CDR1 and CDR2: WNHNN and SYGVQD (reference sequence). There are 14 residues in the CDR3. CDR3 loop: CASSVSGGTGELFF. For the CDR3, the DNA is TGCGCCAGCAGTGTTAGCGGGGGGACCGGGGAGCTGTTTTTT.

The chain combines TRBV6-5 with TRBJ2-1; no definite D call. The CDR3 has 15 residues. V was trimmed by 5 bases and J by 6 bases, leaving 17 bases between them. Germline CDR1 is MNHEY and CDR2 is SVGAGI. CDR3 amino acids: CASSQNYADSNEQFF. CDR3 in DNA: TGTGCCAGCAGTCAAAACTATGCCGACTCCAATGAGCAGTTCTTC.

This clone was seen a single time. This chain links TRBV4-1 with TRBJ2-7, with a possible D match to TRBD2 (6 bases). This CDR3 is 16 amino acids long. Between the trimmed V and J ends, which lost 3 bases and 0 bases, there was a span of 15 bases. Germline V gives CDR1 MGHRA, CDR2 YSYEKL. CDR3 nucleotide sequence: TGCGCCAGCAGCCAGGAAGCGGGCGTCAGCTCCTACGAGCAGTACTTC. It encodes CASSQEAGVSSYEQYF.

The rearrangement links TRBV19 to TRBJ2-7; 7 bases are shared with TRBD1. The CDR3 is made up of 15 amino acids. The ends lost 0 bases at V and 4 bases at J; junction bases unmatched: 6. Germline CDR1 and CDR2: LNHDA and SQIVND (reference sequence). This CDR3 reads CASSIDPGQIYEQYF. The CDR3 DNA reads TGTGCCAGTAGTATAGACCCGGGACAGATTTACGAGCAGTACTTC.

The rearrangement joins TRBV5-1 to TRBJ2-3, with TRBD2 matching 9 bases. Losses at the gene ends were 0 bases for V and 1 base for J; bases not matched to a gene: 0. Per germline, CDR1 SGHRS and CDR2 YFSETQ. The CDR3 length is 15 residues. Here the CDR3 reads CASSLGLAGTDTQYF. CDR3 nucleotide sequence: TGCGCCAGCAGCTTGGGACTAGCGGGCACAGATACGCAGTATTTT.

V is TRBV6-5 and J is TRBJ1-1; possible D gene TRBD1, 6 bases. CDR1 is MNHEY, CDR2 SVGAGI, per germline. The CDR3 sequence is 12 residues long. V was trimmed by 2 bases and J by 7 bases, leaving 8 bases between them. The CDR3 nucleotides read TGTGCCAGCAGTTACCCGGACAGTGAAGCTTTCTTT. This sequence encodes CASSYPDSEAFF.

In its sample, this clone was seen once. J is TRBJ1-1 and V is TRBV4-2; D gene uncertain. Germline V lookup: CDR1 LGHNA, CDR2 YNFKEQ. The V and J ends lost 1 base and 3 bases respectively, with 15 bases between them. The CDR3 loop spans 16 amino acids. The CDR3 region is CASSQVPRRGDTEAFF. CDR3 nucleotide sequence: TGTGCCAGCAGCCAAGTACCCCGTCGAGGTGACACTGAAGCTTTCTTT.

The chain uses TRBV7-6 and TRBJ1-2; no reliable D call. Germline V CDR1 and CDR2: SGHVS, FNYEAQ. V shed 4 bases and J shed 4 bases, with 16 bases lying between them. The CDR3 consists of 15 residues. CDR3 sequence (DNA): TGTGCCAGCAGCTCTAACCTAGGAGTGGGCTATGGCTACACCTTC. Translating gives CASSSNLGVGYGYTF.

The V and J genes are TRBV4-1 and TRBJ2-1, with 7 nucleotides matching TRBD2. Germline CDR1 and CDR2: MGHRA and YSYEKL. The ends lost 2 bases at V and 0 bases at J; junction bases unmatched: 22. The CDR3 loop spans 22 amino acids. The CDR3 protein is CASSQTLGRLAVLRYSYNEQFF. The CDR3 nucleotides are TGCGCCAGCAGCCAAACATTAGGGAGGCTAGCGGTACTACGATACTCCTACAATGAGCAGTTCTTC.

The chain uses TRBV9 and TRBJ2-2; D is unresolved. CDR1 and CDR2 (germline): SGDLS, YYNGEE. V lost 1 base and J 1 base, leaving 17 bases between the germline ends. The CDR3 is 18 residues long. The CDR3 is CASSVTLRAERNTGELFF. The DNA of the CDR3 is TGTGCCAGCAGCGTAACTTTAAGGGCCGAGAGGAACACCGGGGAGCTGTTTTTT.

The chain has TRBV4-1 and TRBJ2-1; 8 bases align to TRBD2. V shed 0 bases, J shed 9 bases, and the junction held 7 bases outside the gene matches. Germline CDR1 and CDR2: MGHRA and YSYEKL. This CDR3 spans 15 amino acids. CDR3 sequence reads: CASSQDPLGGAEQFF. The CDR3 coding sequence is TGCGCCAGCAGCCAAGACCCTCTCGGGGGGGCTGAGCAGTTCTTC.

The gene calls are TRBV7-9 and TRBJ2-5; D might be TRBD2 (7 bases). The DNA end is more similar to TRBJ2-7, so the J call may be wrong. This CDR3 has 17 residues. CDR1 and CDR2 from the germline V gene are SEHNR and FQNEAQ (reference sequence). CDR3 amino acids: CASSLVAKRGGTYEQYF. The DNA for the CDR3 is TGTGCCAGCAGCTTAGTAGCCAAGAGGGGGGGCACCTACGAGCAGTACTTC.

This clone was observed a handful of times. The chain employs TRBV5-1 and TRBJ2-2, with TRBD2 matching over 15 bases. This CDR3 comprises 18 residues. Germline V lookup: CDR1 SGHRS, CDR2 YFSETQ. The J segment lost 5 bases and the V segment lost 4 bases, leaving 9 bases of the junction unmatched. CDR3 coding DNA: TGCGCCAGCAGCGGCTCGGGACTAGCGGGGGGAAGGACCGGGGAGCTGTTTTTT. Its protein is CASSGSGLAGGRTGELFF.

This clone was observed a single time. The chain carries TRBV11-2 and TRBJ2-7; a possible D gene is TRBD1 (6 bases). This CDR3 has 14 residues. In germline, CDR1 is SGHAT, CDR2 FQNNGV. Deletions cut 1 base from V and 10 bases from J, with 17 bases between. CDR3 DNA: TGTGCCAGCAGCTTAGCCACAGGGTTTCTCGGTCAGTACTTC. It codes for CASSLATGFLGQYF.

This sequence joins TRBV7-6 and TRBJ1-3, with no clear D. The germline V gene encodes CDR1 SGHVS and CDR2 FNYEAQ. The V end lost 7 bases, the J end lost 5 bases, and 6 bases lay between the germline ends. There are 11 residues in the CDR3. DNA of the CDR3: TGTGCCAGCATATCCAGAAACACCATATATTTT. It translates to CASISRNTIYF.

The chain employs TRBV11-2 and TRBJ2-7; 10 bases match TRBD1. The CDR3 has 13 amino acids. The trim removed 9 bases at V and 6 bases at J, leaving 8 bases unmatched. Germline V gives CDR1 SGHAT, CDR2 FQNNGV. The CDR3 bases are TGTGCCAGTTGGACAGGGGGTCCCTTCGAGCAGTACTTC. The encoded protein is CASWTGGPFEQYF.

V usage is TRBV5-6 and J usage is TRBJ2-3; 10 positions agree with TRBD2. The CDR3 is 17 residues long. The germline gives CDR1 SGHDT, CDR2 YYEEEE. J gave up 0 bases and V 0 bases, and 4 bases lay outside the gene matches. The CDR3 is CASSLGVAGGSTDTQYF. In nucleotides, the CDR3 is TGTGCCAGCAGCTTGGGTGTAGCGGGAGGTAGCACAGATACGCAGTATTTT.

A single count supports this clone. The rearrangement joins TRBV12-2 to TRBJ2-1; the table names TRBD2, a call not compared with the DNA. TRBV12-2 is shown as a pseudogene. The CDR3 covers 17 residues. The CDR3 DNA follows: TGTGCAAGTCGCAGACGGACTAGCGCTAACCGTTACAATGAGCAGTTCTTC. Protein product: CASRRRTSANRYNEQFF.

The rearrangement joins TRBV15 to TRBJ2-3; 8 bases match TRBD2. CDR3 length equals 16 residues. The V and J ends lost 1 base and 5 bases, in that order; junction bases with no gene match: 8. Germline V gene sequence: CDR1 LNHNV, CDR2 YYDKDF (reference sequence). The CDR3, as DNA: TGTGCCACCAGCAGAGTCCGGGGGGGCGGGGAAGATACGCAGTATTTT. Amino acid sequence: CATSRVRGGGEDTQYF.

In DNA form, the CDR3 reads TGTGCCAGCCTCGCGCCGGGCCCCCTGGTCACTGAAGCTTTCTTT. Encoded protein: CASLAPGPLVTEAFF. This rearrangement joins TRBV2 to TRBJ1-1; D unclear. V dropped 8 bases and J dropped 4 bases, with 20 bases sitting between them. Germline CDR1 reads SNHLY; CDR2 reads FYNNEI. CDR3 size: 15 residues.

The genes are TRBV28 and TRBJ1-1; D is uncertain. The CDR3 is made up of 13 amino acids. The V end was cut by 3 bases, the J end by 0 bases, with 5 bases between. Germline V gives CDR1 MDHEN, CDR2 SYDVKM. The CDR3 DNA sequence: TGTGCCAGCAGTTTTAATATGAACACTGAAGCTTTCTTT. Translating it yields CASSFNMNTEAFF. Filled out from reference TRBV28 and TRBJ1-1, the complete variable domain reads DVKVTQSSRYLVKRTGEKVFLECVQDMDHENMFWYRQDPGLGLRLIYFSYDVKMKEKGDIPEGYSVSREKKERFSLILESASTNQTSMYLCASSFNMNTEAFFGQGTRLTVV.

The genes are TRBV6-6 and TRBJ1-2, with 9 bases aligning to TRBD1. Trimming took 9 bases from V and 3 from J; bases not matched to a gene: 11. CDR3 length equals 15 residues. Germline-derived CDR1 and CDR2 are MNHNY and SVGAGI (reference sequence). CDR3 sequence reads: CASSSGQGRYYGYTF. The CDR3, as DNA: TGTGCCAGTAGCTCGGGACAGGGACGGTACTATGGCTACACCTTC.

The chain employs TRBV5-1 and TRBJ2-1, with 12 nucleotides matching TRBD2. V shed 7 bases and J 5 bases; nucleotides not matched to a gene: 4. CDR3 length: 14 amino acids. Germline CDR1 and CDR2: SGHRS and YFSETQ. The CDR3 DNA follows: TGCGCCAGCTCCAGGACTAGCGGGGACAATGAGCAGTTCTTC. As protein: CASSRTSGDNEQFF.

This sequence joins TRBV6-6 and TRBJ2-5; 10 nucleotides line up with TRBD2. CDR3 size: 14 residues. Per germline, CDR1 MNHNY and CDR2 SVGAGI (reference sequence). The V segment lost 8 bases and the J segment 2 bases; nucleotides outside the gene matches: 5. The CDR3 spells CASGPLAGQETQYF. As DNA, the CDR3 is TGTGCCAGCGGACCACTAGCGGGGCAAGAGACCCAGTACTTC.

V is TRBV7-9 and J is TRBJ2-4; D could derive from TRBD1 or TRBD2 (5 bases each). CDR3 length: 15 residues. The germline CDR1 and CDR2 sequences are SEHNR and FQNEAQ (reference sequence). V lost 5 bases, J lost 0 bases, and 11 bases lay in between. Here the CDR3 DNA reads TGTGCCAGCAGCGGGGACGGTGTAGCCAAAAACATTCAGTACTTC. This sequence encodes CASSGDGVAKNIQYF.

V is TRBV5-1 and J is TRBJ1-2, with D possibly TRBD1 on 6 matching bases. The CDR3 covers 11 residues. Per germline, CDR1 SGHRS and CDR2 YFSETQ. V gave up 3 bases and J gave up 11 bases, with 11 bases separating them. CDR3 sequence (DNA): TGCGCCAGCAGCTCAGCCGGACAGTACACCTTC. This codes for CASSSAGQYTF.

This sequence joins TRBV5-1 and TRBJ2-5; TRBD2 is a possible D gene (5 bases). The last part of the DNA fits TRBJ2-7 better; the J call may be wrong. The CDR3 consists of 16 residues. CDR1 and CDR2 from the germline V gene are SGHRS and YFSETQ. This chain's CDR3 is CASSFEGFIHSYEQYF. DNA of the CDR3: TGCGCCAGCAGCTTTGAGGGCTTCATTCATTCGTACGAGCAGTACTTC.

The rearrangement uses TRBV7-9 and TRBJ2-2, with 8 positions matching TRBD2. Germline loops: CDR1 SEHNR, CDR2 FQNEAQ (reference sequence). This CDR3 region has 16 residues. Trimming at V came to 8 bases and at J to 1 base, leaving 9 bases not matched to a gene. The CDR3 nucleotides read TGTGCCAGCCAGGAGGTGGGACTAGAGAACACCGGGGAGCTGTTTTTT. Residues: CASQEVGLENTGELFF. Full variable domain (remainder filled in from reference TRBV7-9 and TRBJ2-2): DTGVSQNPRHKITKRGQNVTFRCDPISEHNRLYWYRQTLGQGPEFLTYFQNEAQLEKSRLLSDRFSAERPKGSFSTLEIQRTEQGDSAMYLCASQEVGLENTGELFFGEGSRLTVL.